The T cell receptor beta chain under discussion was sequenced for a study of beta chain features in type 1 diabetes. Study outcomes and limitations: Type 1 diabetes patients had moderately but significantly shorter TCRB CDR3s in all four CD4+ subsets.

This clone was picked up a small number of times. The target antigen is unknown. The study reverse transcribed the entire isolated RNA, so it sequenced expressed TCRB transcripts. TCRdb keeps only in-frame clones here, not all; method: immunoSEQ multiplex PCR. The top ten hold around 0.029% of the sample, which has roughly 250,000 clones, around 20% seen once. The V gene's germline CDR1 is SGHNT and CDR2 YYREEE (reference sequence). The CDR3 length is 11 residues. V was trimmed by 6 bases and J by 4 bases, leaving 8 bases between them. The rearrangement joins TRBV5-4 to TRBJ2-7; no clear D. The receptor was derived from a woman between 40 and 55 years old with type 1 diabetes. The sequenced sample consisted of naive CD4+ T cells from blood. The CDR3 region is CASTDGYEQYF. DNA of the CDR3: TGTGCCAGCACCGACGGGTACGAGCAGTACTTC.